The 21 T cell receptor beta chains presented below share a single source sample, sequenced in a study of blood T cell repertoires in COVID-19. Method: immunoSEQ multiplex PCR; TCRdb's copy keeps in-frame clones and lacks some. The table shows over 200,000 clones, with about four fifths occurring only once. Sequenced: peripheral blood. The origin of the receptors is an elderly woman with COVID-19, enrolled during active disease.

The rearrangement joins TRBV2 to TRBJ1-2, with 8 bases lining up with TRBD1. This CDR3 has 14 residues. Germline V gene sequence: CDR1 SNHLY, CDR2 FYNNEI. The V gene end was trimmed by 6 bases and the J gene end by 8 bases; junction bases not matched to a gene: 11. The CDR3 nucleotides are TGTGCCAGCAGGGGGCAGGGGGCTGGTGGAGGCTACACCTTC. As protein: CASRGQGAGGGYTF.

This CDR3 reads CAGRTGGITEAFF. CDR3 in DNA: TGTGCCGGAAGGACAGGGGGTATCACTGAAGCTTTCTTT. This chain connects TRBV10-3 to TRBJ1-1; 10 positions match TRBD1. This CDR3 region has 13 residues. With 11 bases clipped from V and 4 bases from J, the junction kept 7 bases outside the gene matches. Germline V gene data show CDR1 as ENHRY and CDR2 as SYGVKD.

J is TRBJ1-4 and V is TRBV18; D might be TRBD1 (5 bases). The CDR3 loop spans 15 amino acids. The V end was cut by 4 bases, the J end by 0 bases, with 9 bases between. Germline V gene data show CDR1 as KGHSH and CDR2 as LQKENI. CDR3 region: CASSRGGSTNEKLFF. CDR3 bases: TGTGCCAGCTCACGCGGGGGGTCAACTAATGAAAAACTGTTTTTT.

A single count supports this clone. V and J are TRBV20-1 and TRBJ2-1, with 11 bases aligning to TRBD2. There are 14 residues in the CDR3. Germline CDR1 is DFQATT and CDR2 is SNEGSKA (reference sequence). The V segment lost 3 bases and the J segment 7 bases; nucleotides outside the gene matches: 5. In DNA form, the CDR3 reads TGCAGTGCTAGTAGCGGGAGGGAGGTTAATGAGCAGTTCTTC. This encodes CSASSGREVNEQFF.

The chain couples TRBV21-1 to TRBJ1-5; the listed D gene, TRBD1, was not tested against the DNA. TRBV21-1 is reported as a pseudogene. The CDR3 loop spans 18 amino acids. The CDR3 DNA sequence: TGTGCCAGCAACCCAGATAACATCAACTCCCCCCAAGCAGGGATCCAGCATTTT. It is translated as CASNPDNINSPQAGIQHF.

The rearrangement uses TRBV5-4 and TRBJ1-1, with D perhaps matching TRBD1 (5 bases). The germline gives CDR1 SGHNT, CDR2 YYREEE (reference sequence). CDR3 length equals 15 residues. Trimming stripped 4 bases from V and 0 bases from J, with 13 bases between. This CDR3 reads CASSAPGVMNTEAFF. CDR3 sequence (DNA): TGTGCCAGCAGCGCCCCGGGGGTAATGAACACTGAAGCTTTCTTT.

CDR3 protein: CASRSGTSTLSLYEQYF. The CDR3 nucleotides are TGTGCCAGCAGATCAGGGACTAGCACTCTTAGCCTCTACGAGCAGTACTTC. This chain connects TRBV2 to TRBJ2-7; 9 bases are a match to TRBD2. V lost 6 bases to trimming and J lost 3 bases; unmatched junction nucleotides: 15. This CDR3 is 17 amino acids long. CDR1 is SNHLY and CDR2 is FYNNEI in the germline V gene. Drawing the rest from reference TRBV2 and TRBJ2-7, the complete variable domain is EPEVTQTPSHQVTQMGQEVILRCVPISNHLYFYWYRQILGQKVEFLVSFYNNEISEKSEIFDDQFSVERPDGSNFTLKIRSTKLEDSAMYFCASRSGTSTLSLYEQYFGPGTRLTVT.

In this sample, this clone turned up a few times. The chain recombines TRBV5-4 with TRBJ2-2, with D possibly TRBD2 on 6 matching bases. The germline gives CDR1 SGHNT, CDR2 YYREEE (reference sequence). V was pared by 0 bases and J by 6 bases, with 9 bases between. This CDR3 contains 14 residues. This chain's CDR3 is CASSLAGVPGELFF. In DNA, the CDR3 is TGTGCCAGCAGCTTGGCGGGGGTCCCCGGGGAGCTGTTTTTT.

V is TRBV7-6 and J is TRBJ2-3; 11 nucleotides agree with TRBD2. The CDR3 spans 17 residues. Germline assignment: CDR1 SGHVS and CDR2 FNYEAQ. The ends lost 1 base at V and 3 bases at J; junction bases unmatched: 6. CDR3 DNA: TGTGCCAGCAGCTTAGGGAGGCTAGCGGGGGGTACAGATACGCAGTATTTT. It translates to CASSLGRLAGGTDTQYF.

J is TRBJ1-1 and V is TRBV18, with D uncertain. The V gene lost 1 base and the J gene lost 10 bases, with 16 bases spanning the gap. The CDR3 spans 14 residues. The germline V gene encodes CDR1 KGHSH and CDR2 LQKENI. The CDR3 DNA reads TGTGCCAGCTCACCACTTGAGACCTCCGGAGGAGCTTTCTTT. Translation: CASSPLETSGGAFF.

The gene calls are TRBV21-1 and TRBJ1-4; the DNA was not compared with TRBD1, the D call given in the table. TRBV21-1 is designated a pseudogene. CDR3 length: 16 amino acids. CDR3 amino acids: CASSRGQGPTNEKLFF. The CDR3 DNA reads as TGTGCCAGCAGCAGGGGACAGGGCCCAACTAATGAAAAACTGTTTTTT.

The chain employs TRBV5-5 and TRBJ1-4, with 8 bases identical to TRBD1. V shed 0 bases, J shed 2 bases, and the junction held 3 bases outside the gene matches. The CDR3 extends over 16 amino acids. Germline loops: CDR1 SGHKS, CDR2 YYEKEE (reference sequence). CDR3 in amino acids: CASSLGQGWTNEKLFF. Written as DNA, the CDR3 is TGTGCCAGCAGCTTGGGACAGGGGTGGACTAATGAAAAACTGTTTTTT.

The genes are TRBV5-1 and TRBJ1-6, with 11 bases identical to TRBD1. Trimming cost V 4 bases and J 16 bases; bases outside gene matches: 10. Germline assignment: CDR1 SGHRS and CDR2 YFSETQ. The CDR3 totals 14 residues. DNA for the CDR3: TGCGCCAGCAGCCCGGGACAGGGGGTACACTCGCTCCACTTT. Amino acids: CASSPGQGVHSLHF.

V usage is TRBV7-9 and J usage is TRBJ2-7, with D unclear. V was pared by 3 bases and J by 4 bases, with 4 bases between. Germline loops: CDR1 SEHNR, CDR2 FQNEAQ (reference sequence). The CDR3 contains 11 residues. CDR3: CASSLEYEQYF. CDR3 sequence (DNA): TGTGCCAGCAGCTTGGAGTACGAGCAGTACTTC.

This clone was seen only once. The CDR3 bases are TGCGCCAGCAAACTTCTTGGGAGCATGAACACTGAAGCTTTCTTT. It encodes CASKLLGSMNTEAFF. This rearrangement joins TRBV5-1 to TRBJ1-1, with D unresolved. Looked up from germline, CDR1 is SGHRS and CDR2 is YFSETQ. With 6 bases removed from V and 0 bases from J, the gap between germline ends came to 15 bases. The CDR3 runs 15 residues.

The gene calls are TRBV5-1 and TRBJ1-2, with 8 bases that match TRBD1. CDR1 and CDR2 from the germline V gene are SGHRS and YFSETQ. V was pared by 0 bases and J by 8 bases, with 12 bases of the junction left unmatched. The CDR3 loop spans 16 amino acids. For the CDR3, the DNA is TGCGCCAGCAGCTTGGACGGGACAGGTTCAGGAGCGGGCTACACCTTC. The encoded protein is CASSLDGTGSGAGYTF.

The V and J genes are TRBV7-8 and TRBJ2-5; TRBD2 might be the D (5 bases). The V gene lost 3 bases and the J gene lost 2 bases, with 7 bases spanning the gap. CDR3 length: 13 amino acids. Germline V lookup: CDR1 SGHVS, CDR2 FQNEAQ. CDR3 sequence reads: CASSFQRQETQYF. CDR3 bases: TGTGCCAGCAGCTTTCAGCGGCAAGAGACCCAGTACTTC.

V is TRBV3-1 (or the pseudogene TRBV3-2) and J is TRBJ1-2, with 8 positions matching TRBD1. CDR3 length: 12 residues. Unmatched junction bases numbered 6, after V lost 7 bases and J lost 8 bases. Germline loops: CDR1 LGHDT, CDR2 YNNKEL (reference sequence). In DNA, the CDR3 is TGTGCCAGCACACGAGACAGGGGCGGCTACACCTTC. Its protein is CASTRDRGGYTF.

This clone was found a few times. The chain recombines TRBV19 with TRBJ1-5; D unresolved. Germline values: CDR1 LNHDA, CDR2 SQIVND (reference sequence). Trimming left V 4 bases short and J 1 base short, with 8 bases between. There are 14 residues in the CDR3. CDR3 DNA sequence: TGTGCCAGTAGTAGAGGAGACAGCAATCAGCCCCAGCATTTT. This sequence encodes CASSRGDSNQPQHF.

CDR3 in amino acids: CASSPQDRLTEKLFF. In DNA, the CDR3 is TGTGCCAGCTCACCTCAGGACAGGTTGACTGAAAAACTGTTTTTT. The V gene is TRBV18, the J gene TRBJ1-4; 7 bases are shared with TRBD1. CDR1 is KGHSH, CDR2 LQKENI, per germline. The CDR3 is 15 residues long. The ends lost 3 bases at V and 7 bases at J; junction bases unmatched: 8.

The CDR3 loop is CASSLQGTQETQYF. CDR3 in DNA: TGCGCCAGCAGCTTACAGGGGACACAAGAGACCCAGTACTTC. The J gene is TRBJ2-5, the V gene TRBV5-1; 7 bases agree with TRBD1. This CDR3 region has 14 residues. V gave up 2 bases and J gave up 2 bases; unmatched junction bases: 3. Germline lookup yields CDR1 SGHRS and CDR2 YFSETQ.